This T cell receptor (beta chain) is from a study of cytomegalovirus exposure and HLA in healthy donors. Study-level findings and limits: Usually a TCR sequence was rare, but some public TCRs were found in many donors. With high specificity and sensitivity, the classifier reportedly diagnosed cytomegalovirus status. Within an earlier analysis, most TCR beta V segments proved productive either about 90% or about 30% of the time. HLA alleles showed associations with some 15,000 TCR beta sequences in a later analysis, at a 0.05 false discovery rate.

Primers for the PCR totalled 60 Vbeta and 13 Jbeta. TCRdb keeps only in-frame clones here, not all; method: immunoSEQ multiplex PCR. Here the sample spans about 190,000 clones, about four fifths being singletons. Regarding this clone: What it recognizes is unknown.

The specimen was PBMCs. The source of this sequence is a woman aged 50 to 60 in good health and CMV-seropositive.

As DNA, the CDR3 is TGCGCCAGCAGCCCCTGGGGCAGGGGGAACACCGGGGAGCTGTTTTTT. Translation gives CASSPWGRGNTGELFF. This chain links TRBV5-1 with TRBJ2-2, with D possibly matching TRBD1 (6 bases). Germline loops: CDR1 SGHRS, CDR2 YFSETQ. V was cut by 4 bases and J by 1 base, with 14 bases left in between. There are 16 residues in the CDR3.